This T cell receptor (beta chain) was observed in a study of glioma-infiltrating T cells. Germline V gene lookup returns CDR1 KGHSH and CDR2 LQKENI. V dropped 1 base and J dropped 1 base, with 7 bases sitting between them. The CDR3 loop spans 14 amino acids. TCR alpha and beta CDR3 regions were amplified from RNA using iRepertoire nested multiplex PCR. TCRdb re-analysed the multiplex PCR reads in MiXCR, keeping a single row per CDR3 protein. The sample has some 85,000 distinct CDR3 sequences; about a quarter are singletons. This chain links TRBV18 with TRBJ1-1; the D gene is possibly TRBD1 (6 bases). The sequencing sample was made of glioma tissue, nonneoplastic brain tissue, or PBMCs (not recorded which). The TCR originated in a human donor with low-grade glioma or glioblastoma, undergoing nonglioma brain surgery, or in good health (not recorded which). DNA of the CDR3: TGTGCCAGCTCACCACGGACAGAGAACACTGAAGCTTTCTTT. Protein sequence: CASSPRTENTEAFF.